This entry lists 6 T cell receptor beta chains sequenced from one sample in a study of CD8 T cells in ankylosing spondylitis. The antigens for these receptors are not known. Whole-study results and caveats: Eight highly homologous variants made up a TCR beta motif, and this motif appeared characteristic of ankylosing spondylitis blood.

A single record per CDR3 protein comes from TCRdb applying MiXCR to the 5' RACE reads. The table has about 840,000 distinct CDR3 sequences, 10% to 15% seen once. The sequenced sample consisted of blood, either unsorted or a sorted T cell fraction (not recorded which). The receptor source for this set is a male donor with ankylosing spondylitis.

This clonotype was recorded a few times. The rearrangement links TRBV6-1 to TRBJ2-7; D call uncertain. CDR1 and CDR2 (germline): MNHNS, SASEGT. The CDR3 is 16 residues long. V lost 6 bases and J 0 bases, leaving 18 bases between the germline ends. The CDR3 DNA follows: TGTGCCAGCAGGGCCGGGCACCTCTACAGCTCCTACGAGCAGTACTTC. Amino acid sequence: CASRAGHLYSSYEQYF.

This clonotype was counted only a few times. This rearrangement joins TRBV7-2 to TRBJ2-7; no clear D gene. Per the germline V gene, CDR1 is SGHTA and CDR2 is FQGNSA. The CDR3 runs to 14 residues. Trimming left V 2 bases short and J 0 bases short, with 8 bases between. The CDR3 sequence: CASSLIGTSYEQYF. The CDR3 DNA reads as TGTGCCAGCAGCTTAATCGGAACCTCCTACGAGCAGTACTTC.

A few counts support this clonotype. The chain recombines TRBV7-2 with TRBJ2-3, with D tentatively TRBD2 (6 bases). Trimming left V 3 bases short and J 1 base short, with 14 bases between. Per the germline V gene, CDR1 is SGHTA and CDR2 is FQGNSA. The CDR3 contains 16 residues. CDR3 bases: TGTGCCAGCAGCTTCTATACGGGAGCAGGCACAGATACGCAGTATTTT. Encoded protein: CASSFYTGAGTDTQYF.

This clonotype has a handful of counts. V gene TRBV25-1 combines with J gene TRBJ2-1, with TRBD1 matching 7 bases. Germline V CDR1 and CDR2: MGHDK, SYGVNS. CDR3 length: 14 amino acids. With V trimmed by 1 base and J by 15 bases, 12 bases remained unmatched. Here the CDR3 DNA reads TGTGCCAGCAGTGAATCTAACAGGGGCTTAAATCCGTTCTTC. This codes for CASSESNRGLNPFF.

This clonotype was seen more than once but under ten times. The chain carries TRBV30 and TRBJ1-2; 7 bases line up with TRBD1. The CDR3 covers 14 residues. Germline V gene sequence: CDR1 GTSNPN, CDR2 SVGIG (reference sequence). V trimming: 2 bases; J trimming: 7 bases; junction bases outside the gene matches: 10. CDR3 DNA sequence: TGTGCCTGGAGTTCGGGAGGGGGCTACGGTGGCTACACCTTC. This gives the protein CAWSSGGGYGGYTF.

In this sample, this clonotype turned up a few times. This chain connects TRBV7-9 to TRBJ2-5; unclear D gene. Per the germline V gene, CDR1 is SEHNR and CDR2 is FQNEAQ (reference sequence). The CDR3 loop spans 14 amino acids. V shed 0 bases and J shed 4 bases, with 9 bases lying between them. The CDR3 protein is CASSLAMSLETQYF. CDR3 nucleotide sequence: TGTGCCAGCAGCTTAGCGATGTCCTTAGAGACCCAGTACTTC.